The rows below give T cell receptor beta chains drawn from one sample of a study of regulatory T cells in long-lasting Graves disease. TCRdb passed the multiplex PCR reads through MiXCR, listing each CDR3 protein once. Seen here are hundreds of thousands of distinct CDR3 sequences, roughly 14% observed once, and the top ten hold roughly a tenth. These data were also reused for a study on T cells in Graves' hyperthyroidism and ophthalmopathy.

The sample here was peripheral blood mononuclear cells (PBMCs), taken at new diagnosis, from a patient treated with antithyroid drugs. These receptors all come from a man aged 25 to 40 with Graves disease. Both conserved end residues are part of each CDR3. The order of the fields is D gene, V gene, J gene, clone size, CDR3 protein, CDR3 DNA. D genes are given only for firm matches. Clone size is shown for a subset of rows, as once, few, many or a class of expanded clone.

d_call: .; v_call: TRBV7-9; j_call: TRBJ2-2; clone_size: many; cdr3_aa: CASTSPRRDIINTGELFF; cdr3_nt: TGTGCCAGCACCTCCCCCAGACGGGACATCATAAACACCGGGGAGCTGTTTTTT
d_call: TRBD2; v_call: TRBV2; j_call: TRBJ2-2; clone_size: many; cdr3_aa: CASSAGLAGVGTGELFF; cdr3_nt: TGTGCCAGCAGTGCGGGCCTAGCGGGAGTAGGGACCGGGGAGCTGTTTTTT
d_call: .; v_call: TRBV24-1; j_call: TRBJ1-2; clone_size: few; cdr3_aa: CATSAPGGGRNYGYTF; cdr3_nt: TGTGCCACCAGTGCCCCTGGGGGGGGCAGGAACTATGGCTACACCTTC
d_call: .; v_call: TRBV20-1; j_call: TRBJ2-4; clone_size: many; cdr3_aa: CSARSYRLAKNIQYF; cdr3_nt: TGCAGTGCTAGATCGTATAGACTAGCCAAAAACATTCAGTACTTC
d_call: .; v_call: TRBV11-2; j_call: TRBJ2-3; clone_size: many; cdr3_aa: CASSFSHTSTDTQYF; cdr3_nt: TGTGCCAGCAGCTTTAGCCACACTAGCACAGATACGCAGTATTTT
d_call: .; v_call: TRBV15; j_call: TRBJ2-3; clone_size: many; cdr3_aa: CATSEAGATDTQYF; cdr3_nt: TGTGCCACCAGTGAGGCAGGGGCCACAGATACGCAGTATTTT
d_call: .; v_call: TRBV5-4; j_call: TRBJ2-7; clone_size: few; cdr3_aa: CAMAGAYTYEQYF; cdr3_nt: TGTGCCATGGCGGGGGCCTACACCTACGAGCAGTACTTC
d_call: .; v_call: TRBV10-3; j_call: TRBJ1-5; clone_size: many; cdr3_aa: CAISESWGGQPQHF; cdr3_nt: TGTGCCATCAGTGAGTCATGGGGCGGTCAGCCCCAGCATTTT
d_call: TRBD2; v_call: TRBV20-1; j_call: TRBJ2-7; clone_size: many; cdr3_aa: CSAGTSGRVAYEQYF; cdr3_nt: TGCAGTGCGGGGACTAGCGGGAGGGTAGCCTACGAGCAGTACTTC
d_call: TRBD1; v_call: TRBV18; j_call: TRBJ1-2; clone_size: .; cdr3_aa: CASYTTGDGYTF; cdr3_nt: TGTGCCAGCTACACGACAGGGGATGGCTACACCTTC
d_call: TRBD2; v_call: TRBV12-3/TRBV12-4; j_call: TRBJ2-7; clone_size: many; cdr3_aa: CASSLGTSEYYEQYF; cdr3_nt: TGTGCCAGCAGTCTCGGGACTAGCGAGTACTACGAGCAGTACTTC
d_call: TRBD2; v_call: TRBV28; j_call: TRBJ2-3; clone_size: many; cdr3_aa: CASSLERKRDSDTDTQYF; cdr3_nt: TGTGCCAGCAGTTTGGAGAGAAAGCGGGACTCGGACACAGATACGCAGTATTTT
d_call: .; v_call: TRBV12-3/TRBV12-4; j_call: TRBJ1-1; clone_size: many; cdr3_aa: CASSLAGPLPTEAFF; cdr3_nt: TGTGCCAGCAGTTTAGCGGGCCCTTTACCCACTGAAGCTTTCTTT
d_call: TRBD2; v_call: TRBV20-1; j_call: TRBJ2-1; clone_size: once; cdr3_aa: CSARVSGYYSEQFF; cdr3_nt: TGCAGTGCTAGAGTTAGCGGGTATTACAGTGAGCAGTTCTTC
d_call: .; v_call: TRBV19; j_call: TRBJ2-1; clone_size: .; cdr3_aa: CASSDSVQRNEQFF; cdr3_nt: TGTGCCAGTAGCGATAGCGTACAACGAAATGAGCAGTTCTTC
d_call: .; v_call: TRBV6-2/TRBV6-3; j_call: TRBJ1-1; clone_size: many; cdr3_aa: CASSWGDGTEAFF; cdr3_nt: TGTGCCAGCAGTTGGGGTGATGGCACTGAAGCTTTCTTT
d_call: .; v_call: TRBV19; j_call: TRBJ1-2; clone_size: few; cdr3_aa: CASSKQPGTRGNYGYTF; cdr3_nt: TGTGCCAGTAGTAAACAGCCCGGGACCAGGGGTAACTATGGCTACACCTTC
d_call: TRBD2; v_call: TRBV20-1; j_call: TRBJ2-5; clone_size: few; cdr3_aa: CSAMGTSGYGTQYF; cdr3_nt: TGCAGTGCAATGGGAACTAGCGGCTACGGGACCCAGTACTTC
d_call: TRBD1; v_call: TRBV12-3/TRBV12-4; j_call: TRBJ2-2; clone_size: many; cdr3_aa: CASSPDRLGTGELFF; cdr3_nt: TGTGCCAGCAGTCCGGACAGGCTCGGCACCGGGGAGCTGTTTTTT
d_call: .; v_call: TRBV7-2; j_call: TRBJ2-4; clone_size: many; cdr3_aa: CASSPRRQAGAKNIQYF; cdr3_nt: TGTGCCAGCAGCCCCCGGAGACAGGCAGGAGCCAAAAACATTCAGTACTTC
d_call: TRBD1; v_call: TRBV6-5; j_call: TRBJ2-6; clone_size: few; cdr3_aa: CASSSGTGKVLTF; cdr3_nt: TGTGCCAGCAGTTCAGGGACAGGGAAAGTCCTGACTTTC
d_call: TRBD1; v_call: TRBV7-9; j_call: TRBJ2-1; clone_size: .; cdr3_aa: CASSFGQGGYNEQFF; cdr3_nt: TGTGCCAGCAGCTTCGGACAGGGAGGTTACAATGAGCAGTTCTTC
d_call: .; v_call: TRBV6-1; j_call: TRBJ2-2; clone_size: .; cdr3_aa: CASTQGREDTGELFF; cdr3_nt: TGTGCCAGCACCCAGGGGAGGGAAGACACCGGGGAGCTGTTTTTT
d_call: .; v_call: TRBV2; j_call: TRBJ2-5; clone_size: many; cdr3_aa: CASIGSLGTQYF; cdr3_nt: TGTGCCAGCATCGGGAGTCTGGGGACCCAGTACTTC
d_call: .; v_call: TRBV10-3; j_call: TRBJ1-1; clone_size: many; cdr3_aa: CAISGQVTEAFF; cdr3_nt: TGTGCCATCAGTGGCCAGGTCACTGAAGCTTTCTTT
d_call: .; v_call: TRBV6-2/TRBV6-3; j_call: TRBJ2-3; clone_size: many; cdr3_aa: CASSYTYMLNTQYF; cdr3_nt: TGTGCCAGCAGTTACACATATATGTTGAATACGCAGTATTTT
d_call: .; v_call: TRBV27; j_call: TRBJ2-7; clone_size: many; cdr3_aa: CASSLRFLGRDEQYF; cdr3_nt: TGTGCCAGCAGTTTACGGTTTTTGGGGCGCGACGAGCAGTACTTC
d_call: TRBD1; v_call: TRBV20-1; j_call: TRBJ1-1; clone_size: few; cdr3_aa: CSAKGTVPKAFF; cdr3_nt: TGCAGTGCAAAAGGGACAGTACCCAAAGCTTTCTTT
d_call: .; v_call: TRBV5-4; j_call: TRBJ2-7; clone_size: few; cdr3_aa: CASSLVGTPYEQYF; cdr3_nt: TGTGCCAGCAGCTTGGTAGGGACACCGTACGAGCAGTACTTC
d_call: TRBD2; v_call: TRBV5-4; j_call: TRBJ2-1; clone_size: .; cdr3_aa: CASSLGGTRYNEQFF; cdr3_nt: TGTGCCAGCAGCTTGGGAGGGACTAGATACAATGAGCAGTTCTTC
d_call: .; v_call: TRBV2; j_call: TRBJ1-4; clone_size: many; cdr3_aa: CASTKTPPFNEKLFF; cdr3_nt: TGTGCCAGCACAAAAACCCCTCCTTTTAATGAAAAACTGTTTTTT
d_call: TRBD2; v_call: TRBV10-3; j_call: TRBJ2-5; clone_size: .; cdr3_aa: CAISDSRVGGGPGETQYF; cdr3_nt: TGTGCCATCAGTGACTCAAGGGTGGGGGGAGGGCCAGGAGAGACCCAGTACTTC
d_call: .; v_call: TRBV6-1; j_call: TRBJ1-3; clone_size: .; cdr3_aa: CASSFDSLGNTIYF; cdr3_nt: TGTGCCAGCAGCTTCGACAGCTTGGGAAACACCATATATTTT
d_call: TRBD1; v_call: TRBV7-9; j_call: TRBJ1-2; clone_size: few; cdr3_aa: CASSLGVTGEGYTF; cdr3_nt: TGTGCCAGCAGCTTAGGCGTCACAGGGGAGGGCTACACCTTC
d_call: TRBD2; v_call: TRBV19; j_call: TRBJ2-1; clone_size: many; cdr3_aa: CASTKGLAVYNEQFF; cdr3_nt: TGTGCCAGTACCAAGGGACTAGCGGTCTACAATGAGCAGTTCTTC
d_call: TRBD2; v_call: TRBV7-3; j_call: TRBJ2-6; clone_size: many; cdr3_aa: CASSLGAGVASGANVLTF; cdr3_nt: TGTGCCAGCAGCTTAGGGGCGGGGGTAGCCTCTGGGGCCAACGTCCTGACTTTC
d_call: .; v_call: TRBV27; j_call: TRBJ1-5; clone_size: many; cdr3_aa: CASSPTGPDQPQHF; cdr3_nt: TGTGCCAGCAGTCCGACAGGCCCGGATCAGCCCCAGCATTTT
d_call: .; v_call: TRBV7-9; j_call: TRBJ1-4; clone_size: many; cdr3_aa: CASSLGFEKLFF; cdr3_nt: TGCGCCAGCAGCTTGGGGTTTGAAAAACTGTTTTTT
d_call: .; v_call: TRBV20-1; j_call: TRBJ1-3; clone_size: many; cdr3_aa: CSASLQGPGNTIYF; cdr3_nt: TGCAGTGCTAGCCTACAGGGACCTGGAAACACCATATATTTT
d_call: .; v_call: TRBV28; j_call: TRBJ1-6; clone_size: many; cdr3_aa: CASSSLSRYNSPLHF; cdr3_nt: TGTGCCAGCAGTTCCTTAAGCAGATATAATTCACCCCTCCACTTT
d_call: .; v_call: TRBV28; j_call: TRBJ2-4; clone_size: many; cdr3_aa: CASSPSGLAKNIQYF; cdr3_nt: TGTGCCAGCAGTCCCTCGGGACTTGCGAAAAACATTCAGTACTTC
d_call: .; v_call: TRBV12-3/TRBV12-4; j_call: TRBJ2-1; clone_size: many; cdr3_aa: CASSLTGTIHSRGSYNEQFF; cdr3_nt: TGTGCCAGCAGTTTAACCGGGACTATACATTCCAGGGGCTCCTACAATGAGCAGTTCTTC
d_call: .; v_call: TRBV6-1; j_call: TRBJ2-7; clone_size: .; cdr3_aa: CASSPTWDGEGEQYF; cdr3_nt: TGTGCCAGCAGTCCCACCTGGGACGGCGAAGGAGAGCAGTACTTC
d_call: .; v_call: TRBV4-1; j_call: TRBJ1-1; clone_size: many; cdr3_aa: CASSQDIVLSTEAFF; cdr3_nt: TGCGCCAGCAGCCAAGATATTGTTTTGAGCACTGAAGCTTTCTTT
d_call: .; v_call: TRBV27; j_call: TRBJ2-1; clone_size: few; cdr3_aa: CASSLNPTQGNEQFF; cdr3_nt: TGTGCCAGCAGTTTAAACCCCACTCAGGGCAATGAGCAGTTCTTC
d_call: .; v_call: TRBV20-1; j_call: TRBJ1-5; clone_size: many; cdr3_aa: CSAWGVHQPQHF; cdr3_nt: TGCAGTGCGTGGGGGGTGCATCAGCCCCAGCATTTT
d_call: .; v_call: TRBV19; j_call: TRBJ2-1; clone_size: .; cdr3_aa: CASSPQGIEQFF; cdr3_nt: TGTGCCAGTAGTCCCCAGGGGATTGAGCAGTTCTTC
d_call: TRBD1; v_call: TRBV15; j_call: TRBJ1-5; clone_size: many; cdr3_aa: CATSSQPLRTGVNQPQHF; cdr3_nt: TGTGCCACCAGCAGTCAACCTCTCCGGACAGGGGTCAATCAGCCCCAGCATTTT
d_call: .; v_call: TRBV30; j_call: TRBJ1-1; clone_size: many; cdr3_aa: CAWSGGGEAFF; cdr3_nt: TGTGCCTGGAGTGGCGGGGGTGAAGCTTTCTTT
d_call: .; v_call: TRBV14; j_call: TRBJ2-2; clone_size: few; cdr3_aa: CASSQVPGPVTGELFF; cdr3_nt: TGTGCCAGCAGCCAAGTTCCGGGCCCCGTAACCGGGGAGCTGTTTTTT
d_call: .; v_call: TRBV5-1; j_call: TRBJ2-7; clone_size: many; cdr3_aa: CASSSDGGNEQYF; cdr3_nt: TGCGCCAGCAGCTCGGATGGGGGAAACGAGCAGTACTTC
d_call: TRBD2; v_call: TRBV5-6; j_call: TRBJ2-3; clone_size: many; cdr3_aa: CASSLDSGSTDTQYF; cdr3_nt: TGTGCCAGCAGCTTGGACAGCGGGAGTACAGATACGCAGTATTTT
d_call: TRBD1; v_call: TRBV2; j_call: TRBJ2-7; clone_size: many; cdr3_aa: CASSPDREWDEQYF; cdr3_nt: TGTGCCAGCAGTCCCGACAGGGAGTGGGACGAGCAGTACTTC
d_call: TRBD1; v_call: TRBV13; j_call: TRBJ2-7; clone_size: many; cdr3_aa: CASSSDPGQGYEQYF; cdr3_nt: TGTGCCAGCAGCTCAGACCCGGGACAGGGGTACGAGCAGTACTTC
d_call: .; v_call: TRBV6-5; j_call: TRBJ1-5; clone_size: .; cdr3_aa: CASSSREYSNPPQHF; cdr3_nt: TGTGCCAGCAGTTCACGGGAATATAGCAATCCGCCCCAGCATTTT
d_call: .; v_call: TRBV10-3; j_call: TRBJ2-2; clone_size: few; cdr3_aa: CAIGGASGNTGELFF; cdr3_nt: TGTGCCATCGGGGGGGCTAGCGGGAACACCGGGGAGCTGTTTTTT
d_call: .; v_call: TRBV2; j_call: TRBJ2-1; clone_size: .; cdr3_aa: CASTGGKQYNEQFF; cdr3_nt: TGTGCCAGCACGGGCGGGAAACAGTACAATGAGCAGTTCTTC